Following are 16 T cell receptor beta chains from one sample sequenced in a study of T-cell memory formation after mild COVID-19. One entry per CDR3 protein, called by TCRdb with MiXCR from the 5' RACE reads. The sample lists about 180,000 distinct CDR3 sequences, 16% occurring once. The specimen sequenced was PBMCs or a T cell subset sorted from them (not recorded which). These receptors all stem from an adult woman who had mild COVID-19 (a few samples of this study predate the infection). Cell type and time point are not known.

This clonotype came up a few times. The rearrangement links TRBV5-1 to TRBJ2-1; TRBD1 might be the D (5 bases). V lost 0 bases and J lost 8, with 12 bases in between. Per germline, CDR1 SGHRS and CDR2 YFSETQ. CDR3 length: 14 amino acids. CDR3 DNA sequence: TGCGCCAGCAGCTTGGACAGGAGTGGCGATGAGCAGTTCTTC. Encoded protein: CASSLDRSGDEQFF.

This clonotype has only a few counts. CDR3 DNA sequence: TGTGCCAGCAGGGGACAGGGGGCTGAGTACGAGCAGTACTTC. This gives the protein CASRGQGAEYEQYF. The chain links TRBV6-5 to TRBJ2-7; 12 bases match TRBD1. V lost 6 bases to trimming and J lost 4 bases; unmatched junction nucleotides: 4. Germline loops: CDR1 MNHEY, CDR2 SVGAGI. The CDR3 is made up of 14 amino acids.

This clonotype was recorded at least ten times. The chain carries TRBV7-2 and TRBJ2-2; 9 nucleotides match TRBD2. V shed 3 bases and J 4 bases; nucleotides not matched to a gene: 3. The CDR3 loop spans 15 amino acids. Germline V gives CDR1 SGHTA, CDR2 FQGNSA. The CDR3 here is CASSFAGGVTGELFF. For the CDR3, the DNA is TGTGCCAGCAGCTTCGCGGGAGGGGTCACCGGGGAGCTGTTTTTT.

The sample holds a few counts of this clonotype. J is TRBJ1-2 and V is TRBV30; no firm D call. V was pared by 3 bases and J by 2 bases, with 16 bases between. Germline V CDR1 and CDR2: GTSNPN, SVGIG (reference sequence). The CDR3 totals 15 residues. CDR3 in DNA: TGTGCCTGGAGCGACCGACAAGGATGGAACTATGGCTACACCTTC. Translation gives CAWSDRQGWNYGYTF.

The V call is TRBV7-9, the J call TRBJ1-1, with 9 bases identical to TRBD1. CDR3 size: 16 residues. V dropped 4 bases and J dropped 1; count of bases not matched to a gene: 7. The germline V gene encodes CDR1 SEHNR and CDR2 FQNEAQ (reference sequence). Written as DNA, the CDR3 is TGTGCCAGCAGCTCCGGACAGGGGCACTCGAACACTGAAGCTTTCTTT. The encoded protein is CASSSGQGHSNTEAFF.

The chain combines TRBV6-2 or TRBV6-3 with TRBJ2-5, with D uncertain. CDR3 size: 12 residues. Trimming pared 6 bases from V and 3 bases from J, leaving 8 bases between. CDR1 MNHEY and CDR2 SVGEGT come from the germline V gene. The CDR3 is CASRSRKETQYF. The CDR3, as DNA: TGTGCCAGCAGATCAAGGAAAGAGACCCAGTACTTC.

This clonotype was observed a few times. The chain carries TRBV18 and TRBJ2-3; a weak D match, TRBD2 (5 bases). The CDR3 loop spans 13 amino acids. V was clipped by 6 bases and J by 2 bases, with 9 bases between them. The germline CDR1 and CDR2 sequences are KGHSH and LQKENI. The CDR3: CASSGDVTDTQYF. In nucleotides, the CDR3 is TGTGCCAGCTCCGGGGATGTCACAGATACGCAGTATTTT.

The chain links TRBV7-6 to TRBJ2-3; TRBD2 matches at 11 bases. Per germline, CDR1 SGHVS and CDR2 FNYEAQ. The CDR3 has 16 residues. The junction had 1 base not matched to a gene; V was cut back by 2 bases and J by 0 bases. The CDR3 sequence: CASSLLAGGSTDTQYF. DNA of the CDR3: TGTGCCAGCAGCTTACTAGCGGGGGGTAGCACAGATACGCAGTATTTT.

In its sample, this clonotype was seen a few times. The J gene is TRBJ1-1, the V gene TRBV11-3; no firm D call. Germline lookup yields CDR1 SGHNT and CDR2 YENEEA. V dropped 5 bases and J dropped 0 bases, with 4 bases sitting between them. The CDR3 covers 12 residues. The CDR3: CASSRLNTEAFF. CDR3 coding DNA: TGTGCCAGCAGCCGGCTGAACACTGAAGCTTTCTTT.

This clonotype was seen only a few times. The chain employs TRBV6-2 or TRBV6-3 and TRBJ2-1; TRBD2 matches 12 bases. The CDR3 totals 19 residues. CDR1 is MNHEY and CDR2 is SVGEGT in the germline V gene. Trimming at V came to 4 bases and at J to 3 bases, leaving 13 bases not matched to a gene. The CDR3 here is CASSSPVASGRALYNEQFF. The CDR3 DNA reads TGTGCCAGCAGTTCTCCGGTGGCTAGCGGGAGGGCCCTCTACAATGAGCAGTTCTTC.

This clonotype was recorded at least ten times. The chain couples TRBV5-8 to TRBJ2-5; 9 bases fit TRBD1. This CDR3 is built from 15 residues. Germline V gives CDR1 SGHTS, CDR2 YDEGEE. The V and J ends lost 3 bases and 1 base, in that order; junction bases with no gene match: 4. The chain's CDR3 is CASSYPTGGQETQYF. DNA of the CDR3: TGTGCCAGCAGCTACCCGACAGGGGGCCAAGAGACCCAGTACTTC.

The chain combines TRBV27 with TRBJ1-3; 7 bases align to TRBD1. V lost 5 bases, J lost 0 bases, and 4 bases stayed unmatched. This CDR3 comprises 15 residues. Germline CDR1 and CDR2: MNHEY and SMNVEV (reference sequence). The CDR3 spells CASSHGQDSGNTIYF. The CDR3 DNA sequence: TGTGCCAGCAGTCACGGACAGGACTCTGGAAACACCATATATTTT.

The chain joins TRBV29-1 to TRBJ2-3; 7 bases fit TRBD1. V lost 7 bases, J lost 0 bases, and 10 bases stayed unmatched. The CDR3 loop spans 15 amino acids. The germline gives CDR1 SQVTM, CDR2 ANQGSEA. The CDR3 reads CSAAGTAESTDTQYF. The CDR3, as DNA: TGCAGCGCGGCAGGGACAGCGGAAAGCACAGATACGCAGTATTTT.

Only a few counts were recorded for this clonotype. The genes are TRBV5-1 and TRBJ2-5; weak D call: TRBD2 (6 bases). V lost 5 bases and J lost 2, with 10 bases in between. CDR1 and CDR2 (germline): SGHRS, YFSETQ. The CDR3 is 13 amino acids. CDR3 sequence (DNA): TGCGCCAGCAGTTGGGGACTTCAAGAGACCCAGTACTTC. This gives the protein CASSWGLQETQYF.

The chain joins TRBV3-1 to TRBJ1-3; D is undetermined. CDR3 length: 17 residues. V shed 4 bases and J shed 5 bases, with 21 bases lying between them. The germline CDR1 and CDR2 sequences are LGHDT and YNNKEL (reference sequence). The CDR3 sequence: CASSPIGNLQSRNTIYF. Written as DNA, the CDR3 is TGTGCCAGCAGCCCCATAGGTAACCTGCAGTCTCGAAACACCATATATTTT.

This clonotype has a count of ten or more. In DNA form, the CDR3 reads TGTGCCAGCAGCTATACCAGGGCGTACGAGCAGTACTTC. Its protein is CASSYTRAYEQYF. This chain joins TRBV7-9 and TRBJ2-7; TRBD1 might be the D (5 bases). The V gene's germline CDR1 is SEHNR and CDR2 FQNEAQ (reference sequence). The CDR3 runs to 13 residues. V gave up 4 bases and J gave up 4 bases, with 11 bases separating them.